These 12 T cell receptor beta chains came from one sample sequenced in a study of CD8+ T cells in alopecia areata. Noted treatment: oral pan-JAK inhibitor, 5-10 mg twice daily. The authors extracted RNA and reverse transcribed it into cDNA as the sequencing template. Using immunoSEQ multiplex PCR, the repertoire was profiled, and TCRdb retains in-frame clones only, with some absent. The sample records about 76,000 clones, 60% to 70% being singletons. Here the sequenced sample was CD8+ T cells sorted from blood, taken at week 24, from a patient treated with tofacitinib. The receptors originated from a human donor with alopecia areata.

This clone was recorded a few times. The chain recombines TRBV4-3 with TRBJ2-1; TRBD2 matches at 7 bases. The CDR3 is 14 amino acids. V lost 5 bases, J lost 6 bases, and 7 bases stayed unmatched. CDR1 is LGHNA and CDR2 is YSLEER in the germline V gene. The CDR3 sequence: CASSARLAGNEQFF. The CDR3 DNA reads as TGCGCCAGCAGCGCCCGACTAGCCGGCAATGAGCAGTTCTTC.

The V and J genes are TRBV7-9 and TRBJ2-7; no definite D call. V lost 0 bases, J lost 4 bases, and 10 bases lay in between. CDR1 and CDR2 (germline): SEHNR, FQNEAQ (reference sequence). CDR3 length: 14 amino acids. The CDR3 reads CASSLAVSWYEQYF. The CDR3 DNA follows: TGTGCCAGCAGCTTAGCGGTCAGTTGGTACGAGCAGTACTTC. The whole variable domain, filled in from reference TRBV7-9 and TRBJ2-7, reads DTGVSQNPRHKITKRGQNVTFRCDPISEHNRLYWYRQTLGQGPEFLTYFQNEAQLEKSRLLSDRFSAERPKGSFSTLEIQRTEQGDSAMYLCASSLAVSWYEQYFGPGTRLTVT.

The rearrangement uses TRBV7-2 and TRBJ2-5, with no clear D. Trimming took 4 bases from V and 5 from J, leaving 17 bases between them. This CDR3 comprises 15 residues. Germline V CDR1 and CDR2: SGHTA, FQGNSA. CDR3: CASSSSYGDIETQYF. CDR3 DNA: TGTGCCAGCAGCTCATCGTACGGCGACATCGAGACCCAGTACTTC.

This chain links TRBV25-1 with TRBJ1-1; D gene uncertain. Germline assignment: CDR1 MGHDK and CDR2 SYGVNS. V lost 2 bases, J lost 2 bases, and 3 bases lay in between. CDR3 size: 12 residues. CDR3 residues: CASSEHNTEAFF. The CDR3, as DNA: TGTGCCAGCAGTGAACACAACACTGAAGCTTTCTTT.

By frequency in the sample, this clone is medium-sized. The chain employs TRBV19 and TRBJ2-1, with D possibly matching TRBD2 (5 bases). The V end was cut by 2 bases, the J end by 5 bases, with 10 bases between. Germline V gene data show CDR1 as LNHDA and CDR2 as SQIVND (reference sequence). The CDR3 contains 14 residues. CDR3 bases: TGTGCCAGTAGTATAACGGGAAATAACAATGAGCAGTTCTTC. Translated: CASSITGNNNEQFF.

In this sample, this clone turned up many times. The rearrangement joins TRBV10-3 to TRBJ2-7, with D perhaps matching TRBD1 (5 bases). Trimming cost V 5 bases and J 3 bases, with 29 bases left between them. The CDR3 covers 19 residues. Germline V CDR1 and CDR2: ENHRY, SYGVKD. This chain's CDR3 is CAISPTDVGHTKQNYEQYF. CDR3 in DNA: TGTGCCATCAGTCCTACTGATGTCGGACACACCAAGCAGAACTACGAGCAGTACTTC.

The chain joins TRBV27 to TRBJ2-7, with 7 positions matching TRBD1. Germline V CDR1 and CDR2: MNHEY, SMNVEV (reference sequence). CDR3 size: 13 residues. Trimming took 2 bases from V and 2 from J; bases not matched to a gene: 0. CDR3: CASSLQGAYEQYF. The CDR3, as DNA: TGTGCCAGCAGTTTACAGGGGGCCTACGAGCAGTACTTC.

This chain uses TRBV7-8 with TRBJ2-1; 9 nucleotides line up with TRBD2. This CDR3 comprises 15 residues. Trimming cost V 3 bases and J 4 bases; bases outside gene matches: 4. Per germline, CDR1 SGHVS and CDR2 FQNEAQ. The CDR3 protein is CASSFGGGAYNEQFF. CDR3 coding DNA: TGTGCCAGCAGCTTTGGCGGGGGGGCGTACAATGAGCAGTTCTTC.

The V gene is TRBV27, the J gene TRBJ2-1, with TRBD2 matching over 7 bases. The CDR3 contains 15 residues. The ends lost 5 bases at V and 3 bases at J; junction bases unmatched: 7. Germline assignment: CDR1 MNHEY and CDR2 SMNVEV (reference sequence). The CDR3 nucleotides are TGTGCCAGCAGTGCTGCAGCGGGACTCTACAATGAGCAGTTCTTC. Amino acid sequence: CASSAAAGLYNEQFF.

The J gene is TRBJ2-1, the V gene TRBV6-1; 9 bases align to TRBD1. This CDR3 spans 13 amino acids. Germline-derived CDR1 and CDR2 are MNHNS and SASEGT. The V and J ends lost 7 bases and 6 bases, in that order; junction bases with no gene match: 4. The CDR3 DNA reads as TGTGCCAGCACTGAGACAGGGGGCAATGAGCAGTTCTTC. Translated: CASTETGGNEQFF.

V and J are TRBV9 and TRBJ2-1; TRBD1 matches at 10 bases. The CDR3 runs to 16 residues. V lost 2 bases to trimming and J lost 3 bases; unmatched junction nucleotides: 5. The germline gives CDR1 SGDLS, CDR2 YYNGEE. The CDR3 is CASSVFGQGGYNEQFF. The CDR3 coding sequence is TGTGCCAGCAGCGTTTTTGGACAGGGGGGCTACAATGAGCAGTTCTTC.

The rearrangement uses TRBV2 and TRBJ2-1, with 10 bases identical to TRBD2. Unmatched junction bases numbered 8, after V lost 3 bases and J lost 0 bases. CDR1 and CDR2 from the germline V gene are SNHLY and FYNNEI. The CDR3 runs to 18 residues. DNA of the CDR3: TGTGCCAGCAGTGATGCACTAGCGGGATATGGCTCCTACAATGAGCAGTTCTTC. Its translation: CASSDALAGYGSYNEQFF.